The 12 T cell receptor beta chains below come from one sample, sequenced in a study of blood T cell repertoires in COVID-19. The protocol was immunoSEQ multiplex PCR, while the TCRdb copy is restricted to in-frame clones and leaves out a portion. The data show some 31,000 clones, about three quarters seen once. The specimen sequenced was peripheral blood. These receptors came from a woman between 65 and 79 years old with active or convalescent COVID-19.

V usage is TRBV27 and J usage is TRBJ1-6; no firm D call. This CDR3 is 15 amino acids long. V lost 4 bases and J 8 bases, leaving 15 bases between the germline ends. Germline-derived CDR1 and CDR2 are MNHEY and SMNVEV (reference sequence). The CDR3 nucleotides read TGTGCCAGCAGTTCGATCAAGGCGGTGGATTCACCCCTCCACTTT. It codes for CASSSIKAVDSPLHF.

The chain employs TRBV18 and TRBJ2-3; D is possibly TRBD1 (5 bases). The CDR3 has 14 amino acids. The germline V gene has CDR1 KGHSH and CDR2 LQKENI. Trimming removed 3 bases from V and 3 bases from J, with 10 bases in between. The CDR3 spells CASSPRAVTDTQYF. The CDR3 DNA sequence: TGTGCCAGCTCACCCAGGGCGGTTACAGATACGCAGTATTTT.

The chain employs TRBV4-3 and TRBJ1-1; no reliable D call. The CDR3 has 14 amino acids. The germline CDR1 and CDR2 sequences are LGHNA and YSLEER. Trimming stripped 0 bases from V and 9 bases from J, with 14 bases between. The CDR3 region has the DNA TGCGCCAGCAGCCAAGATCTTTCGGTGCCAAAAGCTTTCTTT. Translation gives CASSQDLSVPKAFF.

The rearrangement uses TRBV6-2 or TRBV6-3 and TRBJ2-2; 8 bases are shared with TRBD2. Trimming removed 5 bases from V and 5 bases from J; junction bases left unmatched: 10. The germline CDR1 and CDR2 sequences are MNHEY and SVGEGT. The CDR3 consists of 16 residues. DNA of the CDR3: TGTGCCAGCAGTCGACTTGCGGGGGGAAGTACCGGGGAGCTGTTTTTT. Protein sequence: CASSRLAGGSTGELFF.

The V call is TRBV3-1 (or the pseudogene TRBV3-2), the J call TRBJ1-1; D unclear. The germline V gene encodes CDR1 LGHDT and CDR2 YNNKEL (reference sequence). Trimming removed 1 base from V and 12 bases from J, with 9 bases in between. This CDR3 has 11 residues. Here the CDR3 reads CASSQGGETFF. Written as DNA, the CDR3 is TGTGCCAGCAGCCAAGGGGGAGAAACTTTCTTT.

This clone was counted once. J is TRBJ2-1 and V is TRBV19; D is possibly TRBD1 (6 bases). Between the trimmed V and J ends, which lost 5 bases and 16 bases, there was a span of 27 bases. The CDR3 contains 15 residues. The germline gives CDR1 LNHDA, CDR2 SQIVND (reference sequence). CDR3 loop: CASSETASGTKSLFF. The CDR3 nucleotides are TGTGCCAGTAGTGAAACGGCTTCGGGGACAAAGAGCTTATTCTTC.

The V gene is TRBV6-2 or TRBV6-3, the J gene TRBJ2-7; tentatively, D is TRBD2 (5 bases). The germline V gene has CDR1 MNHEY and CDR2 SVGEGT. The CDR3 sequence is 13 residues long. The V and J ends lost 5 bases and 4 bases respectively, with 12 bases between them. Written as DNA, the CDR3 is TGTGCCAGCAGTCCCACTAGGACTTACGAGCAGTACTTC. Its translation: CASSPTRTYEQYF.

This chain uses TRBV11-3 with TRBJ1-1; 8 bases are shared with TRBD1. CDR1 is SGHNT and CDR2 is YENEEA in the germline V gene. With V trimmed by 1 base and J by 2 bases, 3 bases remained unmatched. The length of the CDR3 is 15 residues. The CDR3 nucleotides read TGTGCCAGCAGCTTAGGGACAGGGCGCAACACTGAAGCTTTCTTT. It is translated as CASSLGTGRNTEAFF. The full variable domain, its missing parts supplied by reference TRBV11-3 and TRBJ1-1, is EAGVVQSPRYKIIEKKQPVAFWCNPISGHNTLYWYLQNLGQGPELLIRYENEEAVDDSQLPKDRFSAERLKGVDSTLKIQPAELGDSAVYLCASSLGTGRNTEAFFGQGTRLTVV.

The V call is TRBV7-2, the J call TRBJ2-3; 10 bases are shared with TRBD2. CDR1 is SGHTA, CDR2 FQGNSA, per germline. The CDR3 loop spans 15 amino acids. With 7 bases clipped from V and 1 base from J, the junction kept 5 bases outside the gene matches. The CDR3 loop is CASNSGTSGTDTQYF. The CDR3 nucleotides are TGTGCCAGCAACTCCGGGACTAGCGGCACAGATACGCAGTATTTT.

This clone was counted a few times. The J gene is TRBJ2-7, the V gene TRBV19, with a possible D match to TRBD2 (6 bases). V dropped 5 bases and J dropped 0 bases, with 17 bases sitting between them. The CDR3 spans 16 residues. Germline-derived CDR1 and CDR2 are LNHDA and SQIVND (reference sequence). CDR3 sequence reads: CASSSPRGLSSYEQYF. The CDR3 DNA sequence: TGTGCCAGTAGTTCCCCTCGGGGACTTAGCTCCTACGAGCAGTACTTC.

The chain links TRBV29-1 to TRBJ1-5; 8 bases align to TRBD1. Germline trimming cut 4 bases from V and 1 base from J; bases unmatched to any gene: 6. The germline V gene has CDR1 SQVTM and CDR2 ANQGSEA. The CDR3 extends over 15 amino acids. The CDR3 DNA sequence: TGCAGCGTTGGAGAGACAGGGGCAAGCAATCAGCCCCAGCATTTT. Translated, it gives CSVGETGASNQPQHF.

The V gene is TRBV6-5, the J gene TRBJ2-5; D is possibly TRBD1 (5 bases). There are 15 residues in the CDR3. With 0 bases removed from V and 0 bases from J, the gap between germline ends came to 8 bases. Germline CDR1 MNHEY, CDR2 SVGAGI. This chain's CDR3 is CASSYSGADQETQYF. DNA for the CDR3: TGTGCCAGCAGTTACTCAGGGGCGGACCAAGAGACCCAGTACTTC.